This section outlines one TCR beta chain sequence together with its context. These data originate in a study of T cell changes during pregnancy in multiple sclerosis. This CDR3 spans 15 amino acids. The J segment lost 10 bases and the V segment lost 4 bases, leaving 14 bases of the junction unmatched. From germline, CDR1 is PRHDT and CDR2 FYEKMQ (reference sequence). Repertoires were generated with immunoSEQ multiplex PCR, while TCRdb's copy carries only in-frame clones and drops some. This table holds about 40,000 clones, roughly 90% found once. This clonotype was obtained from a female donor with multiple sclerosis, enrolled in a pregnancy study. The source material was CD8+ T cells from peripheral blood mononuclear cells, sampled in the first trimester of pregnancy. This rearrangement joins TRBV13 to TRBJ1-2, with 8 nucleotides matching TRBD1. For the CDR3, the DNA is TGTGCCAGCAGCTCAAGATCGACAGGGGACTTCTCCTACACCTTC. Translated, it gives CASSSRSTGDFSYTF.